Listed below are T cell receptor beta chains from one sample, sequenced in a study of blood T cell repertoires in COVID-19. Assay used: immunoSEQ multiplex PCR; TCRdb lists only in-frame clones, some missing. The repertoire holds roughly 150,000 clones, with 75% to 90% as singletons. Sequenced material: PBMCs or T cells enriched from blood (not recorded which). These TCRs come from a man in his fifties or sixties in a cohort exposed to, infected with or recovered from COVID-19 (not recorded which). Both conserved end residues are trimmed from each CDR3.

v_call cdr3_aa
TRBV11-3 ASSCRDRDPNTEAF
TRBV5-4 ASSLEWTGMNTEAF
TRBV30 AWSVGGAGNEKLF
TRBV7-2 ASSSGGGRLNSPLH
TRBV2 ASTREGNQPQH
TRBV6-5 ASSPGQADEQY
TRBV9 ASSPPGTSGTLAKNIQY
TRBV19 ASSLQRGGEAF
TRBV18 ASSPPSGRAGNTIY
TRBV27 ASSLESVRVYEQY
TRBV6-2/TRBV6-3 ASSYLQGAKNQPQH
TRBV7-9 ASSSQYGYT
TRBV5-1 ASSFGQGRGGYT
TRBV5-5 ASSLDLGLSSYEQY
TRBV11-3 ASSLDRVTGVTQY
TRBV7-8 ASSLPSWGELAYEQY
TRBV19 ASSMGRGQGTGELF
TRBV6-5 ASSYSRQGTTYEQY
TRBV19 ASSKGVQGVGETQY
TRBV5-4 ASRERGGYNEQF
TRBV12-3/TRBV12-4 ASSLRDTQY
TRBV18 ASSPGTGGWEPQH
TRBV19 ASSTRQGWTEAF
TRBV10-3 ASGGRISTDTQY
TRBV9 ASSGSDAKVGNTIY
TRBV7-9 ASTQGAGLTEAF
TRBV29-1 SVDGGARTGELF
TRBV5-1 ASSALGGLHEAF
TRBV5-6 ASSLRAGQETQY